Reported below is one T cell receptor beta chain. V shed 6 bases, J shed 5 bases, and the junction held 5 bases outside the gene matches. The CDR3 has 13 amino acids. Germline CDR1 MNHEY, CDR2 SMNVEV (reference sequence). This entry is derived from a study of naive CD8 T cells in extremely preterm neonates. Profiled with immunoSEQ multiplex PCR; TCRdb holds only in-frame clones, not every one. In the table there are a few thousand clones, around 97% of which are singletons. What was sequenced was naive CD8+ T cells from blood. This rearrangement joins TRBV27 to TRBJ1-2, with TRBD1 matching over 8 bases. This sequence originates from a human donor in good health. Here the CDR3 reads CASSYNRGYGYTF. The CDR3 region has the DNA TGTGCCAGCAGCTACAACAGGGGGTATGGCTACACCTTC.